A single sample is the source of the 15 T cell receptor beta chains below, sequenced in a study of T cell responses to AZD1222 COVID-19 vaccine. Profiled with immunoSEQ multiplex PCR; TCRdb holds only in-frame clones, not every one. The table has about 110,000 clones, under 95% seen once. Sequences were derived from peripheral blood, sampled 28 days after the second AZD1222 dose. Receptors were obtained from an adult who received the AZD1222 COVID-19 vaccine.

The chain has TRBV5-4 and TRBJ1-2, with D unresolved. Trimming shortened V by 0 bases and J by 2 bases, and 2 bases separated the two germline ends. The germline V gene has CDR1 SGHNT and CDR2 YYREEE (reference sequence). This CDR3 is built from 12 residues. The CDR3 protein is CASSLANYGYTF. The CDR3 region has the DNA TGTGCCAGCAGCTTGGCAAACTATGGCTACACCTTC.

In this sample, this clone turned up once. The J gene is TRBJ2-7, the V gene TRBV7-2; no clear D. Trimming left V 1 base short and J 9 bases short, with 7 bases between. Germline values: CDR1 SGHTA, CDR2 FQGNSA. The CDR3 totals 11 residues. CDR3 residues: CASSLGILQYF. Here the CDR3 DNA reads TGTGCCAGCAGCTTAGGCATATTGCAGTACTTC.

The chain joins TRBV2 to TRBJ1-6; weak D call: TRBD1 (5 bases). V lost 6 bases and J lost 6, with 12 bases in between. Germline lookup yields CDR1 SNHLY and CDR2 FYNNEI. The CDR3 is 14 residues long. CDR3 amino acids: CASSLNRFNSPLHF. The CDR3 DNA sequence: TGTGCCAGCAGCCTAAACAGGTTTAATTCACCCCTCCACTTT.

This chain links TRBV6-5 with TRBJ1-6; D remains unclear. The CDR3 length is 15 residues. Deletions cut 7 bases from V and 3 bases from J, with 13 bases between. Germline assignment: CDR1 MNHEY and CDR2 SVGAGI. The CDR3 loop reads CASTGKGGYNSPLHF. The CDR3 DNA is TGTGCCAGCACGGGAAAGGGTGGCTATAATTCACCCCTCCACTTT.

The CDR3 sequence is CASSSTGETTKQYF. As DNA, the CDR3 is TGTGCCAGCAGTTCGACAGGGGAAACGACGAAGCAGTACTTC. The chain is built from TRBV6-5 and TRBJ2-7, with TRBD1 matching 8 bases. Germline V gives CDR1 MNHEY, CDR2 SVGAGI. Germline trimming cut 4 bases from V and 8 bases from J; bases unmatched to any gene: 10. The CDR3 totals 14 residues.

DNA for the CDR3: TGTGCCAGTAGTATGGGACAGAACAATCAGCCCCAGCATTTT. Amino acids: CASSMGQNNQPQHF. This chain connects TRBV19 to TRBJ1-5; 7 bases align to TRBD1. The V and J ends lost 3 bases and 3 bases, in that order; junction bases with no gene match: 2. The length of the CDR3 is 14 residues. CDR1 is LNHDA and CDR2 is SQIVND in the germline V gene (reference sequence). Variable domain in full (rest from reference TRBV19 and TRBJ1-5): DGGITQSPKYLFRKEGQNVTLSCEQNLNHDAMYWYRQDPGQGLRLIYYSQIVNDFQKGDIAEGYSVSREKKESFPLTVTSAQKNPTAFYLCASSMGQNNQPQHFGDGTRLSIL.

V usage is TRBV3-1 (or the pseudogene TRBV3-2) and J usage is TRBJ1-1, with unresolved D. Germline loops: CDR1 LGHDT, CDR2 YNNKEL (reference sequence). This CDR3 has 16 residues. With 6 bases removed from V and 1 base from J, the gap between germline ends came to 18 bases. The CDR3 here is CASRPRGTPKNTEAFF. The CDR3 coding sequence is TGTGCCAGCAGGCCAAGAGGCACCCCGAAGAACACTGAAGCTTTCTTT.

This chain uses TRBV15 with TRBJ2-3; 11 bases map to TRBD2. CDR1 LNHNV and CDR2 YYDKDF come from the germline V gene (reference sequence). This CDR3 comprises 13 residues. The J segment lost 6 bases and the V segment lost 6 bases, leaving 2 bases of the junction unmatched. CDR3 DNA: TGTGCCACCAGTGTAGCGGGGGGGGATACGCAGTATTTT. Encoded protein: CATSVAGGDTQYF. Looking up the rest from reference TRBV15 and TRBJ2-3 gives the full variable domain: DAMVIQNPRYQVTQFGKPVTLSCSQTLNHNVMYWYQQKSSQAPKLLFHYYDKDFNNEADTPDNFQSRRPNTSFCFLDIRSPGLGDTAMYLCATSVAGGDTQYFGPGTRLTVL.

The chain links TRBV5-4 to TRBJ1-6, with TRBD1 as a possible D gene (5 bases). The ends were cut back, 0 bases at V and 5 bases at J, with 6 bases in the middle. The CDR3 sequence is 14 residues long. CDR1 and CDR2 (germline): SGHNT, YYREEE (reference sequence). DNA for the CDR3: TGTGCCAGCAGCTTGGCGACAGATAATTCACCCCTCCACTTT. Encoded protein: CASSLATDNSPLHF.

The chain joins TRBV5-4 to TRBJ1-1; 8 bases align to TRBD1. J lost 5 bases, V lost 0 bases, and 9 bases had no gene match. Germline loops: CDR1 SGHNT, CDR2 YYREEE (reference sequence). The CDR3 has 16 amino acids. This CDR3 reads CASSLGRGPGKTEAFF. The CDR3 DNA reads TGTGCCAGCAGCTTGGGCAGGGGGCCCGGAAAGACTGAAGCTTTCTTT.

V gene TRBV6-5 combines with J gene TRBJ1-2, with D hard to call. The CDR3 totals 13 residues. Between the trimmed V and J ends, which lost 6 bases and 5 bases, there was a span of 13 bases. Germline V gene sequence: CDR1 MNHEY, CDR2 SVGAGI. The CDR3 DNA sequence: TGTGCCAGCAGAGCTCCGTTTGCATATGGCTACACCTTC. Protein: CASRAPFAYGYTF.

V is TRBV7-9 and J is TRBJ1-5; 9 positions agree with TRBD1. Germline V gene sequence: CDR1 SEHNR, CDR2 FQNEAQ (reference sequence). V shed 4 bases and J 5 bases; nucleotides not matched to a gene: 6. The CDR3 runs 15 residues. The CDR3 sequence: CASSSGQGRDQPQHF. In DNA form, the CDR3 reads TGTGCCAGCAGCTCCGGACAGGGGCGAGATCAGCCCCAGCATTTT.

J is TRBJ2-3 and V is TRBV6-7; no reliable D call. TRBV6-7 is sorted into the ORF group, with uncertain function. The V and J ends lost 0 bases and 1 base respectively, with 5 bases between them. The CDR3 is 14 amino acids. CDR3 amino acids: CASSYSNRTDTQYF. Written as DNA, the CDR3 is TGTGCCAGCAGTTACTCGAACCGCACAGATACGCAGTATTTT.

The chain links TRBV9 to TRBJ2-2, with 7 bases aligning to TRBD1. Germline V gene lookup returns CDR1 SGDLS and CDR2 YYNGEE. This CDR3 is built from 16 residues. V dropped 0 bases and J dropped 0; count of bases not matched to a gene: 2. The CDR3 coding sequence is TGTGCCAGCAGCGTAGGAGGGGGCTCGAACACCGGGGAGCTGTTTTTT. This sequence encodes CASSVGGGSNTGELFF. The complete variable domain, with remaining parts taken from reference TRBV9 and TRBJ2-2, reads DSGVTQTPKHLITATGQRVTLRCSPRSGDLSVYWYQQSLDQGLQFLIQYYNGEERAKGNILERFSAQQFPDLHSELNLSSLELGDSALYFCASSVGGGSNTGELFFGEGSRLTVL.

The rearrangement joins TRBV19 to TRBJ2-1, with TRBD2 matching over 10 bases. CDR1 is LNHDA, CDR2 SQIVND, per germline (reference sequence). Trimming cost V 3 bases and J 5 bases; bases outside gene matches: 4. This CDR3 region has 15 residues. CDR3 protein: CASSIIAGGDNEQFF. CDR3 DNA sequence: TGTGCCAGTAGTATCATAGCGGGAGGCGACAATGAGCAGTTCTTC.